These 14 T cell receptor beta chains share one sample of origin, sequenced in a study of CD8 T cells in ankylosing spondylitis. Points from the study as a whole: A TCR beta motif of several highly homologous variants seemed to mark ankylosing spondylitis blood.

No antigen has been identified for these receptors. TCRdb reprocessed the 5' RACE reads via MiXCR and lists one record per CDR3 protein. The data hold fewer than 500,000 distinct CDR3 sequences, with approximately 20% observed a single time. What was sequenced was blood, either unsorted or a sorted T cell fraction (not recorded which). The receptors were gathered from a male donor with ankylosing spondylitis.

The genes are TRBV5-1 and TRBJ1-4, with TRBD1 as a possible D gene (5 bases). Germline CDR1 SGHRS, CDR2 YFSETQ. V was shortened by 0 bases and J by 3 bases, with 12 bases between the two germline ends. This CDR3 is built from 16 residues. CDR3 DNA: TGCGCCAGCAGCTTGGAGCCGGGGACGGCTAATGAAAAACTGTTTTTT. Translation gives CASSLEPGTANEKLFF.

This clonotype was seen only a few times. The genes are TRBV29-1 and TRBJ2-1, with 7 bases fitting TRBD1. The J segment lost 13 bases and the V segment lost 6 bases, leaving 15 bases of the junction unmatched. The CDR3 contains 13 residues. Germline CDR1 and CDR2: SQVTM and ANQGSEA. The CDR3 region is CSVLTHGQVAQFF. In nucleotides, the CDR3 is TGCAGCGTCCTTACGCACGGACAGGTGGCCCAGTTCTTC.

This chain connects TRBV11-3 to TRBJ2-3, with D unclear. The V gene lost 0 bases and the J gene lost 5 bases, with 9 bases spanning the gap. Germline V CDR1 and CDR2: SGHNT, YENEEA. This CDR3 region has 14 residues. The CDR3 spells CASSLDPVGDTQYF. DNA for the CDR3: TGTGCCAGCAGCTTAGACCCCGTAGGAGATACGCAGTATTTT.

The sample holds a few counts of this clonotype. The V call is TRBV29-1, the J call TRBJ2-1; 12 nucleotides agree with TRBD2. Germline CDR1 SQVTM, CDR2 ANQGSEA. This CDR3 has 15 amino acids. V lost 6 bases and J lost 10; bases outside the gene matches: 13. CDR3: CSVAPRLAGDTEQFF. The DNA of the CDR3 is TGCAGCGTCGCCCCCAGACTAGCGGGAGATACCGAGCAGTTCTTC.

J is TRBJ1-5 and V is TRBV20-1, with TRBD1 matching 8 bases. The CDR3 has 13 amino acids. Trimming cost V 6 bases and J 9 bases; bases outside gene matches: 10. Germline values: CDR1 DFQATT, CDR2 SNEGSKA (reference sequence). The CDR3 here is CSAGDRTLVPQHF. CDR3 sequence (DNA): TGCAGTGCCGGGGACAGGACTCTTGTGCCCCAGCATTTT.

This sequence joins TRBV18 and TRBJ2-2, with D hard to call. The CDR3 covers 15 residues. Germline CDR1 and CDR2: KGHSH and LQKENI. With 5 bases removed from V and 7 bases from J, the gap between germline ends came to 17 bases. In nucleotides, the CDR3 is TGTGCCAGCTCAATCCGGGCCCCGAAGGACGGGGAGCTGTTTTTT. Translated, it gives CASSIRAPKDGELFF.

This clonotype was seen only once. The V gene is TRBV2, the J gene TRBJ1-3; D remains ambiguous. Germline CDR1 is SNHLY and CDR2 is FYNNEI. V was pared by 5 bases and J by 9 bases, with 20 bases between. This CDR3 has 15 residues. In nucleotides, the CDR3 is TGTGCCAGCAGTCTAGGGCGGCGCTCCTCGGGCACCATATATTTT. This translates into CASSLGRRSSGTIYF.

The rearrangement uses TRBV12-3 or TRBV12-4 and TRBJ2-2; D is possibly TRBD2 (6 bases). CDR3 length equals 14 residues. The ends were cut back, 3 bases at V and 7 bases at J, with 12 bases in the middle. The CDR3 is CASSFGGSDGELFF. For the CDR3, the DNA is TGTGCCAGCAGTTTTGGGGGGAGTGACGGGGAGCTGTTTTTT.

V usage is TRBV29-1 and J usage is TRBJ1-5; D is unresolved. CDR3 length equals 14 residues. The V end lost 0 bases, the J end lost 10 bases, and 16 bases lay between the germline ends. Germline-derived CDR1 and CDR2 are SQVTM and ANQGSEA. The CDR3 DNA reads TGCAGCGTTGAAGAAGGCCCTCCCGGCGTACCCCAGCATTTT. Its translation is CSVEEGPPGVPQHF. Combining the CDR3 with reference TRBV29-1 and TRBJ1-5 gives the whole variable domain SAVISQKPSRDICQRGTSLTIQCQVDSQVTMMFWYRQQPGQSLTLIATANQGSEATYESGFVIDKFPISRPNLTFSTLTVSNMSPEDSSIYLCSVEEGPPGVPQHFGDGTRLSIL.

This clonotype came up a few times. V and J are TRBV7-6 and TRBJ2-5; no clear D. The CDR3 length is 13 residues. Per the germline V gene, CDR1 is SGHVS and CDR2 is FNYEAQ. Trimming took off 1 base at V and 5 bases at J, with 8 bases between the two ends. For the CDR3, the DNA is TGTGCCAGCAGCTTAGGGGGTCGGGAGACCCAGTACTTC. This gives the protein CASSLGGRETQYF.

This clonotype was detected a few times. The chain is built from TRBV2 and TRBJ2-1, with unresolved D. Trimming removed 8 bases at V and 0 bases at J, with 8 bases between. The germline gives CDR1 SNHLY, CDR2 FYNNEI. CDR3 length: 13 amino acids. The CDR3 loop reads CASVTVSYNEQFF. The CDR3 coding sequence is TGTGCCAGCGTTACAGTCTCCTACAATGAGCAGTTCTTC.

The CDR3 loop reads CASSLALGSYEQYF. The CDR3 DNA is TGTGCCAGCAGTTTAGCACTGGGCTCCTACGAGCAGTACTTC. This chain connects TRBV28 to TRBJ2-7, with D unclear. The germline V gene has CDR1 MDHEN and CDR2 SYDVKM. This CDR3 spans 14 amino acids. V was cut by 2 bases and J by 0 bases, with 8 bases left in between.

This clonotype showed up just a few times. The rearrangement links TRBV7-9 to TRBJ2-3; D gene uncertain. The germline V gene has CDR1 SEHNR and CDR2 FQNEAQ (reference sequence). The CDR3 covers 16 residues. Trimming removed 3 bases at V and 2 bases at J, with 15 bases between. The CDR3 nucleotides read TGTGCCAGCAGCTTCCTCCGGCAAGGGTCCACAGATACGCAGTATTTT. It yields the protein CASSFLRQGSTDTQYF.

This chain links TRBV18 with TRBJ1-1; tentatively, D is TRBD1 (5 bases). CDR1 and CDR2 from the germline V gene are KGHSH and LQKENI. Trimming took off 1 base at V and 10 bases at J, with 7 bases between the two ends. The CDR3 extends over 11 amino acids. The CDR3 is CASSPQRGAFF. CDR3 DNA: TGTGCCAGCTCACCACAAAGGGGAGCTTTCTTT.